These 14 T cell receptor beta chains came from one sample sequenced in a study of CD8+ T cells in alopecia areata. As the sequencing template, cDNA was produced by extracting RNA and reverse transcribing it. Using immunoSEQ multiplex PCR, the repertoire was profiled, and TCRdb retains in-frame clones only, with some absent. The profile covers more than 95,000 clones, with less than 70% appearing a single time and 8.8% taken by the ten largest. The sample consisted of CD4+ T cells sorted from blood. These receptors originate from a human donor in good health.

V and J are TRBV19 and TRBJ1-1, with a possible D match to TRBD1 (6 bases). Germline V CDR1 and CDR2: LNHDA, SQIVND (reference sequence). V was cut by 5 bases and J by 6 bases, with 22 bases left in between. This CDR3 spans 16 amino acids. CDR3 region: CASSSPRGGAGAEAFF. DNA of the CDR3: TGTGCCAGTAGTTCCCCCAGGGGCGGAGCTGGGGCTGAAGCTTTCTTT. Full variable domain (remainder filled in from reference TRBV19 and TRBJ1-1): DGGITQSPKYLFRKEGQNVTLSCEQNLNHDAMYWYRQDPGQGLRLIYYSQIVNDFQKGDIAEGYSVSREKKESFPLTVTSAQKNPTAFYLCASSSPRGGAGAEAFFGQGTRLTVV.

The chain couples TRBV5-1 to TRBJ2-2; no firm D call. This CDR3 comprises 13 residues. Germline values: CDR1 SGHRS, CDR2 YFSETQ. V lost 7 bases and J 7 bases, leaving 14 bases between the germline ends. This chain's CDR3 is CASSVRSDGELFF. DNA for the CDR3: TGCGCCAGCTCCGTTAGGTCAGACGGGGAGCTGTTTTTT.

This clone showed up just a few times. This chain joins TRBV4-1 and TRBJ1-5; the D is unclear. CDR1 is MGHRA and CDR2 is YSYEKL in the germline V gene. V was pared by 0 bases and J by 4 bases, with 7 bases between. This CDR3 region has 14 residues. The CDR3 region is CASSQDSNNQPQHF. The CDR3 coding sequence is TGCGCCAGCAGCCAAGATTCAAATAATCAGCCCCAGCATTTT.

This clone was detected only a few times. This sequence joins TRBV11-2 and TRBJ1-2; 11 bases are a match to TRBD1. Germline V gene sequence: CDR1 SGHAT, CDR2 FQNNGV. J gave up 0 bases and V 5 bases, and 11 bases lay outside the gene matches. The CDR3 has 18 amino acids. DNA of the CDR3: TGTGCCAGCAGCGAATACGGGACAGGGGGAGAGGCTAACTATGGCTACACCTTC. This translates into CASSEYGTGGEANYGYTF.

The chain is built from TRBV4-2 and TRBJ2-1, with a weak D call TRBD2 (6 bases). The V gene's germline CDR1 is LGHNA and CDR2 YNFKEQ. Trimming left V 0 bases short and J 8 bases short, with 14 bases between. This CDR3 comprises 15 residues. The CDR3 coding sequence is TGTGCCAGCAGCCAAGACCGGGAGCCGGTCGATGAGCAGTTCTTC. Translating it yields CASSQDREPVDEQFF.

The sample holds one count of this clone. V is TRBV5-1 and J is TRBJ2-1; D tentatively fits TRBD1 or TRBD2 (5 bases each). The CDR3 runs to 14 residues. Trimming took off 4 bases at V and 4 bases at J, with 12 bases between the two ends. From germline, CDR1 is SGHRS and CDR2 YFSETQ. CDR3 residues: CASSLGARYNEQFF. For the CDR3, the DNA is TGCGCCAGCAGCCTCGGGGCCAGATACAATGAGCAGTTCTTC.

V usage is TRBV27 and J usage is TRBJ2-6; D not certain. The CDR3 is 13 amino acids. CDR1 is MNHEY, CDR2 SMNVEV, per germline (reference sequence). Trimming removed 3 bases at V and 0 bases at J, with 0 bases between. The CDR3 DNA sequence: TGTGCCAGCAGTTTCTCTGGGGCCAACGTCCTGACTTTC. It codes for CASSFSGANVLTF.

CDR3 DNA: TGTGCCAGCAGTCGCCTGGGTGGCACAGATACGCAGTATTTT. Its translation is CASSRLGGTDTQYF. J is TRBJ2-3 and V is TRBV25-1; no reliable D call. CDR1 is MGHDK and CDR2 is SYGVNS in the germline V gene. CDR3 length: 14 residues. V was cut by 5 bases and J by 1 base, with 10 bases left in between. Full variable domain (remainder filled in from reference TRBV25-1 and TRBJ2-3): EADIYQTPRYLVIGTGKKITLECSQTMGHDKMYWYQQDPGMELHLIHYSYGVNSTEKGDLSSESTVSRIRTEHFPLTLESARPSHTSQYLCASSRLGGTDTQYFGPGTRLTVL.

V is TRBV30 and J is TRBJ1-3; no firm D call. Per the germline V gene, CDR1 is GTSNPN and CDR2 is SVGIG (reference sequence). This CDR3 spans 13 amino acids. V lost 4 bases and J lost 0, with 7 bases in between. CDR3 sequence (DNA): TGTGCCTGGACCGGGATCTCTGGAAACACCATATATTTT. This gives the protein CAWTGISGNTIYF.

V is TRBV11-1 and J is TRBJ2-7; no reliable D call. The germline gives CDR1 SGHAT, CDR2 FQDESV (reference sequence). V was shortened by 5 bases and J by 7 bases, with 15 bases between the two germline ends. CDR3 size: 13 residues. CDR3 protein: CASSLTRLREQYF. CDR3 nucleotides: TGTGCCAGCAGCCTAACAAGGCTCCGAGAGCAGTACTTC.

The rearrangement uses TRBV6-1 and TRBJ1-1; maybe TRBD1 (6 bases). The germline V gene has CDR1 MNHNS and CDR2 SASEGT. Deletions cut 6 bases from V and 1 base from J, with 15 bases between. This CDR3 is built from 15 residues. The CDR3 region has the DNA TGTGCCAGCAGCGATTGGGGGGCGGGGAACACTGAAGCTTTCTTT. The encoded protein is CASSDWGAGNTEAFF.

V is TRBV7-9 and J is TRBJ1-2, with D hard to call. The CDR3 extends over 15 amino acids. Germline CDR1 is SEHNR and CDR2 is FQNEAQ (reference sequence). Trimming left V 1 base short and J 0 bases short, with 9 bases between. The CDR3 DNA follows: TGTGCCAGCAGCTTAGAGGCAGGCCCTAACTATGGCTACACCTTC. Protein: CASSLEAGPNYGYTF.

The CDR3 DNA follows: TGTGCCAGCAGCTCGGACAGGGCAGATACGCAGTATTTT. Encoded protein: CASSSDRADTQYF. The chain uses TRBV5-6 and TRBJ2-3; 8 bases are a match to TRBD1. Trimming took 3 bases from V and 4 from J; bases not matched to a gene: 1. The length of the CDR3 is 13 residues. CDR1 and CDR2 (germline): SGHDT, YYEEEE.

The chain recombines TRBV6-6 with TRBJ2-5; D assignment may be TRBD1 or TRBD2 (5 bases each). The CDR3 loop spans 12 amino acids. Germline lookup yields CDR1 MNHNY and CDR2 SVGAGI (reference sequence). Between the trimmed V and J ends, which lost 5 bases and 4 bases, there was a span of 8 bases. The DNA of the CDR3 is TGTGCCAGCAGTGACAGCGGAGAGACCCAGTACTTC. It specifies CASSDSGETQYF.